This T cell receptor (beta chain) was identified during a study of T-cell memory formation after mild COVID-19. Barcoded TCR alpha and TCR beta cDNA libraries with UMIs came from 5'RACE using constant-segment primers. TCRdb used MiXCR to reprocess the 5' RACE reads, holding one entry per CDR3 protein. The data contain hundreds of thousands of distinct CDR3 sequences, about 22% of them seen just once; the ten biggest clones take up 8.4%. This clonotype was counted between two and nine times. Sequencing was performed on PBMCs or a T cell subset sorted from them (not recorded which). The receptor comes from an adult woman who had mild COVID-19 (a few samples of this study predate the infection). Cell type and time point are not known.

The CDR3: CASSLGEGKAGNTIYF. CDR3 in DNA: TGCGCCAGCAGCTTGGGTGAGGGGAAGGCTGGAAACACCATATATTTT. The chain links TRBV5-1 to TRBJ1-3; a possible D gene is TRBD1 (5 bases). V lost 0 bases and J 2 bases, leaving 12 bases between the germline ends. The CDR3 extends over 16 amino acids. CDR1 and CDR2 (germline): SGHRS, YFSETQ.